This T cell receptor beta chain is drawn from a study of blood T cell repertoires in COVID-19. Assay: immunoSEQ multiplex PCR; the TCRdb copy retains only in-frame clones and omits some. The repertoire holds about 120,000 clones, with approximately 87% as singletons. This CDR3 has 16 amino acids. Germline assignment: CDR1 LGHNA and CDR2 YSLEER. Trimming stripped 0 bases from V and 6 bases from J, with 15 bases between. The TCR originated in a woman aged 45-65 years with acute or convalescent COVID-19. The gene calls are TRBV4-3 and TRBJ2-1, with D unresolved. The specimen was peripheral blood. The CDR3: CASSQEVASTGNEQFF. For the CDR3, the DNA is TGCGCCAGCAGCCAAGAAGTAGCCTCTACCGGCAATGAGCAGTTCTTC.